This T cell receptor (beta chain) was identified in a study of cytomegalovirus exposure and HLA in healthy donors. This CDR3 is 13 amino acids long. Trimming cost V 5 bases and J 4 bases, with 12 bases left between them. CDR1 is SGHDT, CDR2 YYEEEE, per germline. Amplification used 60 Vbeta primers and 13 Jbeta primers. The data were produced by immunoSEQ multiplex PCR, yet TCRdb's version contains in-frame clones alone and is incomplete. The sample shows some 150,000 clones, 70% to 85% of them seen only once. J is TRBJ1-2 and V is TRBV5-6; tentative D call: TRBD1 (5 bases). Sequences were obtained from PBMCs. This clonotype was sampled from a woman between 50 and 59 years old in good health and CMV-seropositive. CDR3 loop: CASSPGQIYGYTF. Here the CDR3 DNA reads TGTGCCAGCAGTCCAGGACAAATCTATGGCTACACCTTC.